This T cell receptor beta chain was captured by sequencing in a study of T cell responses to AZD1222 COVID-19 vaccine. Points from the study as a whole: Variant regions that are unmutated are reportedly the target of nearly half of spike-specific TCRs. Only after the peak T cell response were repertoires sampled. Baseline testing showed seropositivity in only five to seven AZD1222 recipients.

In regard to this clone: Its antigen is currently unknown.

The data were produced by immunoSEQ multiplex PCR, yet TCRdb's version contains in-frame clones alone and is incomplete. The top ten clones hold about 1.6% of a sample with 160,000 or so clones, 90% of them seen once. The junction had 5 bases not matched to a gene; V was cut back by 7 bases and J by 4 bases. The length of the CDR3 is 14 residues. Germline loops: CDR1 GTSNPN, CDR2 SVGIG (reference sequence). Sequenced here: peripheral blood, sampled 28 days after the second AZD1222 dose. The TCR originated in an adult who received the AZD1222 COVID-19 vaccine. The rearrangement links TRBV30 to TRBJ2-7, with 15 bases that match TRBD2. CDR3: CAFRTSGRGYEQYF. The CDR3, as DNA: TGTGCCTTCCGGACTAGCGGGAGGGGGTACGAGCAGTACTTC.